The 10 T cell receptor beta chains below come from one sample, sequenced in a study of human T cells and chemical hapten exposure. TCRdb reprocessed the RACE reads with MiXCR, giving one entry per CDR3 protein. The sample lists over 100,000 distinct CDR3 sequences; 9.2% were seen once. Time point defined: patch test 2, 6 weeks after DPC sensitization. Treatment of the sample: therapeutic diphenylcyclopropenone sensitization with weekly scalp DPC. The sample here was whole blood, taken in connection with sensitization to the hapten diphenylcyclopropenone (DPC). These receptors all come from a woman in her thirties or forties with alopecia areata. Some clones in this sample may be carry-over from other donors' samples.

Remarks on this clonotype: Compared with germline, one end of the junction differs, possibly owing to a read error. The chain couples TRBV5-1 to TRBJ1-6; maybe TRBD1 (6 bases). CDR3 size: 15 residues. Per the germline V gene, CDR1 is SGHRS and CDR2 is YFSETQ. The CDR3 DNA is TGCACCAGCAGCTTGTCCGGGACATCCTATTCACCCCTCCACTTT. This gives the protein CTSSLSGTSYSPLHF.

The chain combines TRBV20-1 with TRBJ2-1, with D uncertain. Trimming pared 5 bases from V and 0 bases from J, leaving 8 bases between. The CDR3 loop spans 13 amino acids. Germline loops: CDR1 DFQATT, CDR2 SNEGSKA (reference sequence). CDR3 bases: TGCAGTGCTGTACGGAGCTCCTACAATGAGCAGTTCTTC. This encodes CSAVRSSYNEQFF.

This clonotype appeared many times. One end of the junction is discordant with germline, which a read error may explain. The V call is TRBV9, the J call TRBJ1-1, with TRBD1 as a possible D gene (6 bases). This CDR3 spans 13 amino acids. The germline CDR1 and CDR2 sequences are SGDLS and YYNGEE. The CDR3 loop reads CASKGELDTEAFF. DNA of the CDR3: TGTGCCAGCAAGGGGGAGTTAGACACTGAAGCTTTCTTC.

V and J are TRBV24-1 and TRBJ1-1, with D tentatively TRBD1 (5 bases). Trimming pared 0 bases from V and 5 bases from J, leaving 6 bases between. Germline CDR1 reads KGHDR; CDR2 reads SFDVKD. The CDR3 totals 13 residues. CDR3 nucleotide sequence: TGTGCCACCAGTGATTTGTGGGGGACTGAAGCTTTCTTT. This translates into CATSDLWGTEAFF.

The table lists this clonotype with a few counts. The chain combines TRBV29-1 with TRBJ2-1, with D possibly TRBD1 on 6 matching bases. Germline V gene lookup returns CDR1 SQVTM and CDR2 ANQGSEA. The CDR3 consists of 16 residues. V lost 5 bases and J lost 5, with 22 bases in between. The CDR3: CSVPGRQGPMHNEQFF. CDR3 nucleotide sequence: TGCAGCGTTCCTGGGCGGCAGGGGCCTATGCACAATGAGCAGTTCTTC.

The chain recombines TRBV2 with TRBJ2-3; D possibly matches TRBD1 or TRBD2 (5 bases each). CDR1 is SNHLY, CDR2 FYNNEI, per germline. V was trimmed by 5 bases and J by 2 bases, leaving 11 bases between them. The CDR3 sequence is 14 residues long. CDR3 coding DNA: TGTGCCAGCAGTCGGGACGGTCACACAGATACGCAGTATTTT. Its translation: CASSRDGHTDTQYF.

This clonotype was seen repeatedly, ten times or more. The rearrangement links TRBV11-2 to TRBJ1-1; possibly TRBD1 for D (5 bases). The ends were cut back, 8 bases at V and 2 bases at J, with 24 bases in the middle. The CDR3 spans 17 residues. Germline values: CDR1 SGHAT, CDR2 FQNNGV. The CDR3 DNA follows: TGTGCCAGCTCCCTATGGCGGGGGGGGTCGGACAACACTGAAGCTTTCTTT. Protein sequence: CASSLWRGGSDNTEAFF.

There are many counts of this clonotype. CDR3 nucleotide sequence: TGTGCCAGCAGCTCATTAGGGGATACGCAGTATTTT. The encoded protein is CASSSLGDTQYF. The rearrangement uses TRBV11-2 and TRBJ2-3, with unresolved D. CDR3 length: 12 residues. CDR1 and CDR2 from the germline V gene are SGHAT and FQNNGV. The V gene lost 4 bases and the J gene lost 6 bases, with 8 bases spanning the gap. The variable domain in full, completed from reference TRBV11-2 and TRBJ2-3, reads EAGVAQSPRYKIIEKRQSVAFWCNPISGHATLYWYQQILGQGPKLLIQFQNNGVVDDSQLPKDRFSAERLKGVDSTLKIQPAKLEDSAVYLCASSSLGDTQYFGPGTRLTVL.

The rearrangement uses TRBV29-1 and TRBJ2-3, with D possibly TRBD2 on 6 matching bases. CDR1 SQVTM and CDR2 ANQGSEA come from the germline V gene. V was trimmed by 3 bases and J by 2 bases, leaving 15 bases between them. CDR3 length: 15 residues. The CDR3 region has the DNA TGCAGCGTTGAGCGTCAGGGACTGATCACAGATACGCAGTATTTT. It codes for CSVERQGLITDTQYF.

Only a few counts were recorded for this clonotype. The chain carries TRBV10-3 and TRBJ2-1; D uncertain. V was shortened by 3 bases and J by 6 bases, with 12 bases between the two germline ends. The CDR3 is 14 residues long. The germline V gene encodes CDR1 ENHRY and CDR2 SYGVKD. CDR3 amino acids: CAISEYTVGNEQFF. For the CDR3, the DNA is TGTGCCATCAGTGAATATACAGTTGGCAATGAGCAGTTCTTC.